In this sample, the clone carrying this T cell receptor beta chain turned up a few times. Its antigen is not known. Trimming stripped 2 bases from V and 4 bases from J, with 9 bases between. Germline CDR1 and CDR2: SGHTA and FQGNSA. This CDR3 is built from 14 residues. One entry per CDR3 protein results from TCRdb running MiXCR on the RACE reads. Here the sample spans 150,000 to 200,000 distinct CDR3 sequences, under 30% being singletons. This sample stems from a study of human T cells and chemical hapten exposure. Points from the study as a whole: Positively correlated with patch test score were the counts of PT1 expanded TCRs.

Time point denoted: patch test 3, about 24 weeks after DPC sensitization. As to treatment: therapeutic diphenylcyclopropenone sensitization with weekly scalp DPC. The sample consisted of whole blood, taken in connection with sensitization to the hapten diphenylcyclopropenone (DPC). The chain combines TRBV7-2 with TRBJ2-1, with D unresolved. This clonotype was sampled from a middle-aged woman with alopecia areata. Some clones in this sample may be carry-over from other donors' samples. The CDR3 protein is CASSLTQLYNEQFF. For the CDR3, the DNA is TGTGCCAGCAGCTTAACCCAGTTATACAATGAGCAGTTCTTC.